This TCR beta chain was captured by sequencing in a study of blood T cell repertoires in COVID-19. CDR3 size: 14 residues. Between the trimmed V and J ends, which lost 3 bases and 4 bases, there was a span of 12 bases. Germline CDR1 LNHNV, CDR2 YYDKDF (reference sequence). Clinical history as reported by participants underpinned cohort assignment. Profiling relied on immunoSEQ multiplex PCR, and the TCRdb table lists in-frame clones only, not all of them. The table has roughly 420,000 clones, more than 75% seen once; the top ten hold around 0.97%. Sequenced: PBMCs or T cells enriched from blood (not recorded which). The clonotype originates from a woman in her 30s with acute COVID-19. This rearrangement joins TRBV15 to TRBJ1-1; tentative D call: TRBD1 (6 bases). The CDR3 coding sequence is TGTGCCACCAGCAGCACAGGGTGGGGCACTGAAGCTTTCTTT. This translates into CATSSTGWGTEAFF.